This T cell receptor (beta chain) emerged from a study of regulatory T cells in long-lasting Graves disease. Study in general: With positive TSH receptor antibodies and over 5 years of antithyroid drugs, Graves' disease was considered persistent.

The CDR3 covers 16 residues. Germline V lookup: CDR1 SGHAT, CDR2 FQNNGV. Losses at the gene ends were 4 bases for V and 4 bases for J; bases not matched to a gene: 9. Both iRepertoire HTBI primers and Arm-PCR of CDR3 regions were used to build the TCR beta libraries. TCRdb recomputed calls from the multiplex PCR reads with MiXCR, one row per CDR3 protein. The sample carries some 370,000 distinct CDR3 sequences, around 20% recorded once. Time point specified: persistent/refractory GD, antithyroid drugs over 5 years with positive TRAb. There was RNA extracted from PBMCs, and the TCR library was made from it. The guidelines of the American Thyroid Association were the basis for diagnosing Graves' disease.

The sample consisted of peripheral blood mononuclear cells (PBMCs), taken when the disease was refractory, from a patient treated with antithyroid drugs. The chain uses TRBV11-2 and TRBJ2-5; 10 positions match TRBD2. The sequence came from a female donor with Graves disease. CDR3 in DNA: TGTGCCAGCAGCTCTGGAGCGGGAGGGCCGCGAGAGACCCAGTACTTC. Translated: CASSSGAGGPRETQYF.